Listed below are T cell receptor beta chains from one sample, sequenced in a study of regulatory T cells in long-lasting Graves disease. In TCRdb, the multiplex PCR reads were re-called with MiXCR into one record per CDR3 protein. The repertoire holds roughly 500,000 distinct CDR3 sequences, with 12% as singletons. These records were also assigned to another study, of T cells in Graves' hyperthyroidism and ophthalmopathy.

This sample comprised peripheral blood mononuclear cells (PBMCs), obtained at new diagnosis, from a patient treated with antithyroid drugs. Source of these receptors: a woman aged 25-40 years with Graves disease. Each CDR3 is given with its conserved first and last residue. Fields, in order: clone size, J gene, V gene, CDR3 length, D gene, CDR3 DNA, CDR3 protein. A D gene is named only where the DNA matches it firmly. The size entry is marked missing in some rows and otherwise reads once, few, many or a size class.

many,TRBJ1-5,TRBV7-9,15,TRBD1,TGTGCCAGCAGCTCCTTTACAGGGGAGAATCAGCCCCAGCATTTT,CASSSFTGENQPQHF
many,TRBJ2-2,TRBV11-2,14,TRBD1,TGTGCCAGCACCGAACAGGGGGGAACCGGGGAGCTGTTTTTT,CASTEQGGTGELFF
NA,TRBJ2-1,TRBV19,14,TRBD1,TGTGCCAGTGGGAGGGGACAGGGATACAATGAGCAGTTCTTC,CASGRGQGYNEQFF
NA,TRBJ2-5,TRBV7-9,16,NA,TGTGCCAGCAGCTTAGTTACCGTGCCCGAGAGGGAGACCCAGTACTTC,CASSLVTVPERETQYF
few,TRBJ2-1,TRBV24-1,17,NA,TGTGCCACCAGTGAATCAGAGTGGAGGAGTGACTACAATGAGCAGTTCTTC,CATSESEWRSDYNEQFF
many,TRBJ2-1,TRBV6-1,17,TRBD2,TGTGCCAGCAGTCTTGGGGTAGCGGGAGGGTTAGGAAATGAGCAGTTCTTC,CASSLGVAGGLGNEQFF
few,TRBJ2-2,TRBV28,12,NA,TGTGCCAGCAGCCGGCCCGCCCGGGAGCTGTTTTTT,CASSRPARELFF
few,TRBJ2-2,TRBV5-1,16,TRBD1,TGCGCCAGCAGCGTAGACAGGGGCCGGATGGCCGGGGAGCTGTTTTTT,CASSVDRGRMAGELFF
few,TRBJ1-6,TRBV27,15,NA,TGTGCCAGCAGTTTACGGGGGTCCTATAATTCACCCCTCCACTTT,CASSLRGSYNSPLHF
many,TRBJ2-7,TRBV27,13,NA,TGTGCCAGCAGCCCGGAGGCCCGGGACGAGCAGTACTTC,CASSPEARDEQYF
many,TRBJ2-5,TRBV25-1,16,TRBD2,TGTGCCAGCAGTGAAGGTCGGGACAGCGGGAGGGAGACCCAGTACTTC,CASSEGRDSGRETQYF
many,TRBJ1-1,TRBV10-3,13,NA,TGTGCCATCCGCTGGGGCTCGGACACTGAAGCTTTCTTT,CAIRWGSDTEAFF
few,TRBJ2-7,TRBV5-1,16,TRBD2,TGCGCCAGCAGCCGACAACTAGCGGCTAGCTCCTACGAGCAGTACTTC,CASSRQLAASSYEQYF
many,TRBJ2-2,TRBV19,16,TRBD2,TGTGCCAGTAGCCCAGCTAGCGGGAGGATCGCCGGGGAGCTGTTTTTT,CASSPASGRIAGELFF
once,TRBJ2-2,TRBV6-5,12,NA,TGTGCCAGCAGTGACTCGTTTTCTAAGCTGTTTTTT,CASSDSFSKLFF
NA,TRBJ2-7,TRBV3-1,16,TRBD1,TGTGCCAGCAGCCAAGATTTGACAGGGCTGTATAGCGAGCAGTACTTC,CASSQDLTGLYSEQYF
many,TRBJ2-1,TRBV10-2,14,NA,TGCGCCAGCAGGGAGGCCTTCGGATCAGCCGAGCAGTTCTTC,CASREAFGSAEQFF
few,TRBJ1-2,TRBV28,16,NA,TGTGCCAGCAGGGAACGGGACAAATACTCTAACTATGGCTACACCTTC,CASRERDKYSNYGYTF
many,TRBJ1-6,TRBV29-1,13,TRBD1,TGCAGCGTGGCGACAGGGAGAGATTCACCCCTCCACTTT,CSVATGRDSPLHF
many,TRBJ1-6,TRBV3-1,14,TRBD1,TGTGCCAGCAGTCAGGGACAGGGAGGATCACCCCTCCACTTT,CASSQGQGGSPLHF
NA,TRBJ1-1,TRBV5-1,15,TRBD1,TGCGCCAGCAGCTCGGGGACAGTGGAGAACACTGAAGCTTTCTTT,CASSSGTVENTEAFF
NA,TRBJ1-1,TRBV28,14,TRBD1,TGTGCCAGCAGTCTCGACAGGGGGATCACTGAAGCTTTCTTT,CASSLDRGITEAFF
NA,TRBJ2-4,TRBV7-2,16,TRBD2,TGTGCCAGCAAAGAAAAAGGGACTAGCGGGAGCCTAGCGGGGTTCTTC,CASKEKGTSGSLAGFF
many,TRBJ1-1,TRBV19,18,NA,TGTGCCAGTAGTATCGGGCGATTGTACAGAACCCGGAACACTGAAGCTTTCTTT,CASSIGRLYRTRNTEAFF
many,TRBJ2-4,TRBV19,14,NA,TGTGCCAGTAGCCCGAGGGGGGCCAAAAACATTCAGTACTTC,CASSPRGAKNIQYF
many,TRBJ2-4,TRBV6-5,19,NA,TGTGCCAGCAGTTACTCGAGCCTAGTAGGCCGAGCGGCCAAAAACATTCAGTACTTC,CASSYSSLVGRAAKNIQYF